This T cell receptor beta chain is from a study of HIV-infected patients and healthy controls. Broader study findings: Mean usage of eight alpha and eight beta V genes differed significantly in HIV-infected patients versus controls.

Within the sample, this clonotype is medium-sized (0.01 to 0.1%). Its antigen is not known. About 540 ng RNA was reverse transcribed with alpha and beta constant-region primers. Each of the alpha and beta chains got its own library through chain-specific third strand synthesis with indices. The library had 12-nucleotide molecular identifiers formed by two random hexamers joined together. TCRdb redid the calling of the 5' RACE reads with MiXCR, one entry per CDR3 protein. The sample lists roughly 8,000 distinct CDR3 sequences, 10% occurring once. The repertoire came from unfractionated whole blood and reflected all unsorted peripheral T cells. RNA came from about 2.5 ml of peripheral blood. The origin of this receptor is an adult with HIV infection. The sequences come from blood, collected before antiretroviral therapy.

DNA of the CDR3: TGTGCCAGCAGCGCGTCCTCGAGCAGGGGCAATGAGCAGTTCTTC. This sequence encodes CASSASSSRGNEQFF. The J gene is TRBJ2-1, the V gene TRBV9; possible D gene TRBD1, 6 bases. CDR1 and CDR2 (germline): SGDLS, YYNGEE. V was pared by 3 bases and J by 6 bases, with 16 bases between. CDR3 length: 15 residues.